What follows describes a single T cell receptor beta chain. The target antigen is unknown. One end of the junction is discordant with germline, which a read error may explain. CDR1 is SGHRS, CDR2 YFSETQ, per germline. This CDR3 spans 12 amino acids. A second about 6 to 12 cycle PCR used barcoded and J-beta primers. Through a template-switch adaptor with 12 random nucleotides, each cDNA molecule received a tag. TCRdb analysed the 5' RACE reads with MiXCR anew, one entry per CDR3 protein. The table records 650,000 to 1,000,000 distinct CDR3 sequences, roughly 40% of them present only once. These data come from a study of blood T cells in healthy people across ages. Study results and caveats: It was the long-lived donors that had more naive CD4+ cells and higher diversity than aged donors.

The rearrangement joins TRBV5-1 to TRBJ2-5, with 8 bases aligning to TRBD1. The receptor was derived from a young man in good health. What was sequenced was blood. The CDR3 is CARRTGRETQYF. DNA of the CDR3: TGCGCCAGACGGACAGGGCGAGAGACTCAGTACTTC.